This T cell receptor (beta chain) was recorded in a study of Ad26.COV2.S vaccination and SARS-CoV-2 variants. Study findings and constraints: People who got the vaccine or the placebo had similar non-spike TCR breadth. Measurements of TCR breadth and depth may have given underestimates of the total T cell responses.

Profiling relied on immunoSEQ multiplex PCR, and the TCRdb table lists in-frame clones only, not all of them. The sample yields around 340,000 clones, about 85% seen once. Concerning this clone: Its cognate antigen is unknown.

Treatment indicated: 15 to 20 received Ad26.COV2.S at low or high dose, single or two shots; roughly five received placebo; per-sample allocation not given. Sampling was performed 63 days after the first vaccine or placebo injection. An adult donor aged 18-55 years was enrolled in Boston. The administered vaccine (an Ad26 vector) expressed Wuhan-strain SARS-CoV-2 spike. The V end was cut by 6 bases, the J end by 0 bases, with 12 bases between. Germline V lookup: CDR1 MNHNY, CDR2 SVGAGI (reference sequence). The CDR3 has 15 amino acids. This TCR was sampled from a person aged 18 to 65 who received the Ad26.COV2.S COVID-19 vaccine or a placebo. This rearrangement joins TRBV6-6 to TRBJ1-5, with a weak D call TRBD1 (6 bases). Sequencing was performed on peripheral blood, taken in a trial of Ad26.COV2.S vaccine versus placebo. CDR3 in DNA: TGTGCCAGCAGACAACAGGGAAATAGCAATCAGCCCCAGCATTTT. This codes for CASRQQGNSNQPQHF.